The sequence of this TCR beta chain was determined in a study of cytomegalovirus exposure and HLA in healthy donors. There are 12 residues in the CDR3. With 4 bases removed from V and 5 bases from J, the gap between germline ends came to 8 bases. CDR1 is MNHEY, CDR2 SMNVEV, per germline (reference sequence). A multiplex PCR was run with 60 Vbeta primers and 13 Jbeta primers. Some clones are missing from TCRdb's copy, which holds only in-frame ones; the method was immunoSEQ multiplex PCR. Here the sample spans a few hundred thousand clones, roughly 80% being singletons. In this sample, this clone turned up a few times.

This sequence was found in a girl aged 2 to 10 in good health and CMV-seronegative. The specimen sequenced was PBMCs. The J gene is TRBJ1-1, the V gene TRBV27; tentative D call: TRBD1 (5 bases). The CDR3, as DNA: TGTGCCAGCAGTTCAGGGAGGACTGAAGCTTTCTTT. It specifies CASSSGRTEAFF.